The 4 T cell receptor beta chains below all came from one sample that was sequenced in a study of blood T cells in healthy people across ages (dated by TCRdb to the mid-2010s). The library was made by 5' RACE. The reads were generated on an Illumina HiSeq 2500. A second PCR of roughly 7 to 12 cycles was performed with a sample-barcoded 5' primer and a J-beta primer mix. Starting from the raw public reads, TCRdb applied fastp trimming at Q25, assembled clones with MiXCR and retained in-frame beta chains. Duplicate CDR3 protein sequences are folded into a single record with the most common DNA and genes. This sample lists over 1,300,000 distinct CDR3 sequences; roughly 59% were detected once. Jointly, the top ten make up 5% to 7% of the sample. The sequenced material came from blood. These receptors all come from a man aged 18 to 35 in good health.

The rearrangement uses TRBV27 and TRBJ2-3, with 8 bases identical to TRBD2. The V gene end was trimmed by 2 bases and the J gene end by 7 bases; junction bases not matched to a gene: 5. The CDR3 runs to 14 residues. Germline CDR1 reads MNHEY; CDR2 reads SMNVEV (reference sequence). The CDR3 region is CASSLTRGVYTQYF. The CDR3, as DNA: TGTGCCAGCAGTTTAACGCGGGGGGTTTATACGCAGTATTTT.

This clonotype has only a few counts. The rearrangement links TRBV4-1 to TRBJ2-5, with D perhaps matching TRBD1 (7 bases). Germline-derived CDR1 and CDR2 are MGHRA and YSYEKL. V was cut by 2 bases and J by 7 bases, with 20 bases left in between. This CDR3 has 16 amino acids. In DNA, the CDR3 is TGCGCCAGCAGCCAAATCAGCGCTCAGGGGGGTGGGACCCAGTACTTC. Protein: CASSQISAQGGGTQYF.

The sample holds a few counts of this clonotype. This sequence joins TRBV11-2 and TRBJ2-1; TRBD2 matches 7 bases. After removal of 0 bases from V and 3 bases from J, the junction contained 8 bases not matched to a gene. Germline lookup yields CDR1 SGHAT and CDR2 FQNNGV. The CDR3 has 17 amino acids. CDR3 loop: CASSLDNGSGHYNEQFF. The CDR3 DNA reads TGTGCCAGCAGCTTAGATAATGGTAGCGGGCACTACAATGAGCAGTTCTTC.

The rearrangement uses TRBV9 and TRBJ2-5; either TRBD1 or TRBD2 may supply D (6 bases each). Per germline, CDR1 SGDLS and CDR2 YYNGEE. The CDR3 is 15 amino acids. Trimming left V 6 bases short and J 4 bases short, with 19 bases between. As DNA, the CDR3 is TGTGCCAGCACCACTGGGACTTCGGGGGCAGAGACCCAGTACTTC. It translates to CASTTGTSGAETQYF.